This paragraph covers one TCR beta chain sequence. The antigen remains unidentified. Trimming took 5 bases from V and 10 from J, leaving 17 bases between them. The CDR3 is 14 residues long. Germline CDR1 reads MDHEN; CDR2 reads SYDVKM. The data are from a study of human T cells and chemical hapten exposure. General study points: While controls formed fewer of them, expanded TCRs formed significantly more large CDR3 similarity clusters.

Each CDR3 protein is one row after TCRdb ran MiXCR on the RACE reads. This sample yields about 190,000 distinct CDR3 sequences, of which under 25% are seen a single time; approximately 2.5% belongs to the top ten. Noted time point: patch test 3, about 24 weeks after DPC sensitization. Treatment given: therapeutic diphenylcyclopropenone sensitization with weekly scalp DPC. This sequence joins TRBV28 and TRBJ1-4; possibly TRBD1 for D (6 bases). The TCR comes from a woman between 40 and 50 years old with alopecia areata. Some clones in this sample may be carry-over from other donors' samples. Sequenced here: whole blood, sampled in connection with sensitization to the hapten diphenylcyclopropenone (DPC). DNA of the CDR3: TGTGCCAGCAGTCTTCCGGGACACGGGGTAAAACTGTTTTTT. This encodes CASSLPGHGVKLFF.